A selection of T cell receptor beta chains follows, all from one sample in a study of blood T cell repertoires in COVID-19. Sequencing used immunoSEQ multiplex PCR; TCRdb keeps in-frame clones, though not all of them. In the table there are about 500,000 clones, about nine tenths of which are singletons. Source material: PBMCs or T cells enriched from blood (not recorded which). Every receptor here comes from a woman aged 18-29 years who had recovered from COVID-19. The CDR3 runs from the conserved cysteine through the conserved F or W. D genes are given only for firm matches. Clone size appears in some rows only: once, few, many, or a class for an expanded clone.

V	size	length	J	D	CDR3	DNA
TRBV19	NA	13	TRBJ1-2	NA	CGYRGGQNYGYTF	TGTGGGTATAGAGGAGGCCAAAACTATGGCTACACCTTC
TRBV19	NA	14	TRBJ1-2	TRBD1	CASSKTGGDYGYTF	TGTGCCAGTAGTAAGACAGGGGGCGACTATGGCTACACCTTC
TRBV5-5	NA	14	TRBJ1-1	TRBD1	CASSLWTGVTEAFF	TGTGCCAGCAGCTTGTGGACAGGGGTCACTGAAGCTTTCTTT
TRBV30	NA	13	TRBJ2-1	NA	CAWSWAASNEQFF	TGTGCCTGGAGTTGGGCCGCCTCCAATGAGCAGTTCTTC
TRBV11-3	NA	16	TRBJ2-1	NA	CASSLGPTTLGNEQFF	TGTGCCAGCAGCTTGGGGCCCACAACCCTCGGCAATGAGCAGTTCTTC
TRBV6-5	NA	16	TRBJ1-1	TRBD1	CASSYSWDRSLAEAFF	TGTGCCAGCAGTTACTCCTGGGACAGGTCGTTAGCTGAAGCTTTCTTT
TRBV5-1	NA	15	TRBJ1-1	NA	CASSPEGVYDTEAFF	TGCGCCAGCAGCCCCGAGGGGGTTTATGACACTGAAGCTTTCTTT
TRBV19	NA	11	TRBJ1-1	NA	CASTGNTEAFF	TGTGCCAGTACAGGGAACACTGAAGCTTTCTTT
TRBV5-1	NA	15	TRBJ2-7	TRBD1	CASSLDGTAYYEQYF	TGCGCCAGCAGCTTGGACGGGACAGCCTATTACGAGCAGTACTTC
TRBV18	once	15	TRBJ1-1	NA	CASSPVVDADSEAFF	TGTGCCAGCTCACCCGTGGTCGACGCGGATAGTGAAGCTTTCTTT
TRBV5-6	NA	13	TRBJ2-7	NA	CASSLQGSYEQYF	TGTGCCAGCAGCTTGCAGGGGTCCTACGAGCAGTACTTC
TRBV12-3/TRBV12-4	NA	13	TRBJ2-1	NA	CASANDRGNEQFF	TGTGCCAGCGCCAACGATAGGGGGAATGAGCAGTTCTTC
TRBV4-2	NA	15	TRBJ2-3	TRBD2	CASSQVTPGGDTQYF	TGTGCCAGCAGCCAAGTGACCCCGGGGGGGGATACGCAGTATTTT
TRBV21-1	NA	15	TRBJ2-5	NA	CASSSSSGVQETQYF	TGTGCCAGCAGCAGCAGTTCAGGGGTCCAAGAGACCCAGTACTTC
TRBV7-2	NA	15	TRBJ1-3	NA	CASSLQGVGGNTIYF	TGTGCCAGCAGCTTACAGGGTGTGGGGGGAAACACCATATATTTT
TRBV2	NA	15	TRBJ2-1	TRBD1	CASSEVGDRVGEQFF	TGTGCCAGCAGTGAAGTAGGGGACAGGGTAGGGGAGCAGTTCTTC
TRBV11-2	once	14	TRBJ2-1	NA	CASSLGGFYNEQFF	TGTGCCAGCAGCTTAGGGGGCTTCTACAATGAGCAGTTCTTC
TRBV7-9	NA	14	TRBJ1-4	NA	CASSPQGFNEKLFF	TGTGCCAGCAGCCCACAGGGCTTTAATGAAAAACTGTTTTTT
TRBV6-5	NA	14	TRBJ1-2	NA	CASSQTRANYGYTF	TGTGCCAGCAGCCAAACCCGGGCTAACTATGGCTACACCTTC
TRBV7-9	NA	13	TRBJ2-7	TRBD1	CASSLWTGYEQYF	TGTGCCAGCAGCTTATGGACAGGCTACGAGCAGTACTTC